These 3 T cell receptor beta chains were all obtained from the same sample, sequenced in a study of cytomegalovirus exposure and HLA in healthy donors. This PCR relied on a set of 60 Vbeta primers and 13 Jbeta primers. Repertoires were generated with immunoSEQ multiplex PCR, while TCRdb's copy carries only in-frame clones and drops some. The sample contains around 200,000 clones, 70% of which appear only once. Sequencing used PBMCs. These receptors were collected from a man aged 40-49 years in good health and CMV-seropositive.

The J gene is TRBJ1-2, the V gene TRBV19, with TRBD1 matching over 7 bases. This CDR3 region has 15 residues. Looked up from germline, CDR1 is LNHDA and CDR2 is SQIVND (reference sequence). The V gene end was trimmed by 2 bases and the J gene end by 1 base; junction bases not matched to a gene: 4. CDR3 coding DNA: TGTGCCAGTAGTATACCGGGACAGATTAACTATGGCTACACCTTC. Its protein product is CASSIPGQINYGYTF.

This clone was observed a few times. The chain employs TRBV2 and TRBJ2-3; TRBD2 matches 11 bases. Trimming took 4 bases from V and 3 from J; bases not matched to a gene: 6. This CDR3 is 16 amino acids long. Germline CDR1 and CDR2: SNHLY and FYNNEI. CDR3 residues: CASSGASGGRTDTQYF. The CDR3 DNA sequence: TGTGCCAGCAGTGGCGCTAGCGGGGGGCGGACAGATACGCAGTATTTT.

This chain joins TRBV7-3 and TRBJ2-5; 8 bases fit TRBD2. The V segment lost 5 bases and the J segment 4 bases; nucleotides outside the gene matches: 9. This CDR3 is built from 15 residues. CDR1 and CDR2 (germline): SGHTA, FQGTGA. The CDR3 protein is CASSTSGGPGETQYF. CDR3 coding DNA: TGTGCCAGCAGCACCTCGGGGGGGCCGGGAGAGACCCAGTACTTC.